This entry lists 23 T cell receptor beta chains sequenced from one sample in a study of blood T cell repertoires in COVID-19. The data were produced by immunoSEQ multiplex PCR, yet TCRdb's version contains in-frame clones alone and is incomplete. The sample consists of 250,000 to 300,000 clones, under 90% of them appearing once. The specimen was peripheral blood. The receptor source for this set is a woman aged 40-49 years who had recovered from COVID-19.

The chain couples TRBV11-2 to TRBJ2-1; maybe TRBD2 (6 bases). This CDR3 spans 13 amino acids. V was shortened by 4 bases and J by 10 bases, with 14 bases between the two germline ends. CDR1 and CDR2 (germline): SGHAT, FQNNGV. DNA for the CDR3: TGTGCCAGCAGCTCGGGACTCCTAACCGAGCAGTTCTTC. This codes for CASSSGLLTEQFF.

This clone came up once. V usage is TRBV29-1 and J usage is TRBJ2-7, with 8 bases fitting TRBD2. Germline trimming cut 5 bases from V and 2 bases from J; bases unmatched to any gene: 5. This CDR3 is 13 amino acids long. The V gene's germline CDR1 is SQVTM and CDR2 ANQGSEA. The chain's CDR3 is CSVSPGLAYEQYF. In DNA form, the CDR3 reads TGCAGCGTTTCACCGGGACTAGCCTACGAGCAGTACTTC.

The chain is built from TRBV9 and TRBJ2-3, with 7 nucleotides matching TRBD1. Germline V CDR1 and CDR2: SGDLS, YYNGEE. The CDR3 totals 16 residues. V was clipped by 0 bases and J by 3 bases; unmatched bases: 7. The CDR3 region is CASSVGQGSRTDTQYF. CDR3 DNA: TGTGCCAGCAGCGTAGGACAGGGATCCAGGACAGATACGCAGTATTTT.

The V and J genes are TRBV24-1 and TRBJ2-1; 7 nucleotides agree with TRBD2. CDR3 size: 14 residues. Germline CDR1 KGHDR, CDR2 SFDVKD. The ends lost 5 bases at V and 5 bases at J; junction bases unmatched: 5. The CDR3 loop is CATSVWGRDNEQFF. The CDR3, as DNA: TGTGCCACCAGTGTGTGGGGGAGGGACAATGAGCAGTTCTTC.

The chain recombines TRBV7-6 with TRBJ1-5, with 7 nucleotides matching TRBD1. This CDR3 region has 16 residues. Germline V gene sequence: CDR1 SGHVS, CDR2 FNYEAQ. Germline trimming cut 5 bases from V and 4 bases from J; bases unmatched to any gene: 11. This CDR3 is CASSAGGQGGNQPQHF. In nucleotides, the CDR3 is TGTGCCAGCAGCGCAGGCGGGCAGGGGGGAAATCAGCCCCAGCATTTT.

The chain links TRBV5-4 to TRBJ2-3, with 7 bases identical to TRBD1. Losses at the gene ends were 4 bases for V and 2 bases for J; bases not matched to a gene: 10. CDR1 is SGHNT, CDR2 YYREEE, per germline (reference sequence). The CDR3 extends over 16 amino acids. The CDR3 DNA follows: TGTGCCAGCAGCCCACGACAGGGTGGGTACACAGATACGCAGTATTTT. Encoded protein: CASSPRQGGYTDTQYF.

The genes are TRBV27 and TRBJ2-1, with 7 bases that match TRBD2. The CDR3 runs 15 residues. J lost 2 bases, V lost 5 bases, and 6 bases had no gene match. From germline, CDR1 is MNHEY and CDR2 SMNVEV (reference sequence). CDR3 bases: TGTGCCAGCAGTCTCGCGGGAGTTCCCTACAATGAGCAGTTCTTC. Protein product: CASSLAGVPYNEQFF.

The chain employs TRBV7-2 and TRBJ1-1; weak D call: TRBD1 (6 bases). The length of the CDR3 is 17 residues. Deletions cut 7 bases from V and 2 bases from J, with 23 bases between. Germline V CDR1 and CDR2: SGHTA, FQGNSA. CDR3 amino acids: CASNRWDTGGLNTEAFF. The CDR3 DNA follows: TGTGCCAGCAACCGGTGGGACACAGGCGGATTAAACACTGAAGCTTTCTTT.

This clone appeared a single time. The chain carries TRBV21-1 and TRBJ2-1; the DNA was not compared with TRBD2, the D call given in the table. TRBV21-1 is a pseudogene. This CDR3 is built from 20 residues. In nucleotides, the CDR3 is TGTGCCAGCAGCAATACGGTAGTAGCGGGTACGGCCAGCTCCTACAATGAGCAGTTCTTC. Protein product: CASSNTVVAGTASSYNEQFF.

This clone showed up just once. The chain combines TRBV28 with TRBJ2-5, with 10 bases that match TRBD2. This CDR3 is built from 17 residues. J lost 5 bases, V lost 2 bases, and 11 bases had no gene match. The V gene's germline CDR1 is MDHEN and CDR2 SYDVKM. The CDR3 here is CASSLGGLAGDWETQYF. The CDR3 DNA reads TGTGCCAGCAGTTTAGGTGGGCTAGCGGGAGATTGGGAGACCCAGTACTTC. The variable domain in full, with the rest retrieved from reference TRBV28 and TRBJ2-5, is DVKVTQSSRYLVKRTGEKVFLECVQDMDHENMFWYRQDPGLGLRLIYFSYDVKMKEKGDIPEGYSVSREKKERFSLILESASTNQTSMYLCASSLGGLAGDWETQYFGPGTRLLVL.

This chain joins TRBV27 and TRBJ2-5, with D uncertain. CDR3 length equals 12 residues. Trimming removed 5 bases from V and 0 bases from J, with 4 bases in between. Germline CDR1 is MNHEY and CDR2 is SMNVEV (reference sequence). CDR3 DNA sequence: TGTGCCAGCAGTCCGGACCAAGAGACCCAGTACTTC. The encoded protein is CASSPDQETQYF.

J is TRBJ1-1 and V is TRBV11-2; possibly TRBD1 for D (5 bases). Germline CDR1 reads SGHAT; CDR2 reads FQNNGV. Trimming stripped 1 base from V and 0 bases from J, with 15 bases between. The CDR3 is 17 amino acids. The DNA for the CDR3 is TGTGCCAGCAGCTTAGCCCCCGGGGGTGGCATGAACACTGAAGCTTTCTTT. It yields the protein CASSLAPGGGMNTEAFF.

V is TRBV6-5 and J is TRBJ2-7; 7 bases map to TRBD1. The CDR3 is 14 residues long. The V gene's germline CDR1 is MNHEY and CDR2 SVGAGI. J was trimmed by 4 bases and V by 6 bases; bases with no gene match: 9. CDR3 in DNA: TGTGCCAGCAGGACAGGGTCGGGGTTATACGAGCAGTACTTC. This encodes CASRTGSGLYEQYF.

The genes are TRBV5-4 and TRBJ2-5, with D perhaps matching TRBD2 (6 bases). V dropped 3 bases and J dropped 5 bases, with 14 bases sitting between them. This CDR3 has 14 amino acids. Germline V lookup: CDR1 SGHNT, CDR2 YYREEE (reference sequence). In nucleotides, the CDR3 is TGTGCCAGCAGCTCGGAGGGCCCTCGGGAGACCCAGTACTTC. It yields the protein CASSSEGPRETQYF.

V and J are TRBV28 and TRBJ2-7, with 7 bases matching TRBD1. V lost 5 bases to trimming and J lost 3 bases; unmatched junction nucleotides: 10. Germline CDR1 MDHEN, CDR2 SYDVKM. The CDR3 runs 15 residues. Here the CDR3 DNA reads TGTGCCAGCAGTACCCCCGGGACAGCACGCTACGAGCAGTACTTC. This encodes CASSTPGTARYEQYF.

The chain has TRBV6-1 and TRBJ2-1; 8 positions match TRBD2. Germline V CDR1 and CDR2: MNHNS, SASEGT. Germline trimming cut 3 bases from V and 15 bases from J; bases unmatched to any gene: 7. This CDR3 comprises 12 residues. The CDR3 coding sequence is TGTGCCAGCAGTGAGGGCGGGGGGAATTTGTTCTTC. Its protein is CASSEGGGNLFF.

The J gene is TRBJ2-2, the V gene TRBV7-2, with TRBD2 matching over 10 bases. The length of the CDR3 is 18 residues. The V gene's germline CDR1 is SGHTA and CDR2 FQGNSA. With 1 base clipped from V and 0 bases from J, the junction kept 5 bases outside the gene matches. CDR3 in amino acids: CASSLEASGSPNTGELFF. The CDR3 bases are TGTGCCAGCAGCTTAGAAGCTAGCGGGAGTCCGAACACCGGGGAGCTGTTTTTT. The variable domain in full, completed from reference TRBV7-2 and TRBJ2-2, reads GAGVSQSPSNKVTEKGKDVELRCDPISGHTALYWYRQSLGQGLEFLIYFQGNSAPDKSGLPSDRFSAERTGGSVSTLTIQRTQQEDSAVYLCASSLEASGSPNTGELFFGEGSRLTVL.

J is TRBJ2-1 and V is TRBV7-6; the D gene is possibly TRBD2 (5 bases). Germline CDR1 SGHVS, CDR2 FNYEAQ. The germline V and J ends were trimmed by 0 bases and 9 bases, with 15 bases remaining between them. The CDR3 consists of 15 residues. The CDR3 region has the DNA TGTGCCAGCAGCTTAGCAGCGGAAGACGCAGTTGAGCAGTTCTTC. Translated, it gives CASSLAAEDAVEQFF.

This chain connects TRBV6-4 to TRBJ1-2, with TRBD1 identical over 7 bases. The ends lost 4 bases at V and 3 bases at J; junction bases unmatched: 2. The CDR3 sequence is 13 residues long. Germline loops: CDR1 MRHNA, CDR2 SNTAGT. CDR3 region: CASSAGGDYGYTF. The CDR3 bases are TGTGCCAGCAGTGCAGGGGGAGACTATGGCTACACCTTC.

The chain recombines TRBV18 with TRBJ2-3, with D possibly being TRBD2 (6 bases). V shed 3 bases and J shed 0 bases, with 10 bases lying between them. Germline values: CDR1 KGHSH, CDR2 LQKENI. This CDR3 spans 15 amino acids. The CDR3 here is CASSPGLSSTDTQYF. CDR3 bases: TGTGCCAGCTCACCGGGACTCTCGAGCACAGATACGCAGTATTTT.

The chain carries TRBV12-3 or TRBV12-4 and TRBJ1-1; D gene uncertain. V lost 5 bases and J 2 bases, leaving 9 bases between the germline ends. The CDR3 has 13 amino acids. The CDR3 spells CASSPGFNTEAFF. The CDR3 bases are TGTGCCAGCAGTCCGGGTTTCAACACTGAAGCTTTCTTT.

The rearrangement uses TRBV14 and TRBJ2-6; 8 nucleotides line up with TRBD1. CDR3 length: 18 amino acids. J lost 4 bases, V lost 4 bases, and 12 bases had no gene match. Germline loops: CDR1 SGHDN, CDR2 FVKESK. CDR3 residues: CASSLPIGQGPGANVLTF. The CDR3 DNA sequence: TGTGCCAGCAGCCTTCCAATTGGACAGGGTCCCGGGGCCAACGTCCTGACTTTC.

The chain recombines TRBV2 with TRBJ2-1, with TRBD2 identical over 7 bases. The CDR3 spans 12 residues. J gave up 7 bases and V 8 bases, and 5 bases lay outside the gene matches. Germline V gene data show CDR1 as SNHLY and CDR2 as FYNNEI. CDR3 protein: CASVGGGNEQFF. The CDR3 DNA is TGTGCCAGCGTCGGGGGAGGGAATGAGCAGTTCTTC.